Listed below are T cell receptor beta chains from one sample, sequenced in a study of shared clonotypes between healthy human individuals. Assay used: immunoSEQ multiplex PCR; TCRdb lists only in-frame clones, some missing. The sample lists about 2.3 million clones, roughly 93% occurring once. The sequenced sample was naive CD4+ T cells from PBMCs. Source of these receptors: a man between 18 and 29 years old in good health. Some clones in this sample may be carry-over from other donors' samples. Each CDR3 is given with its conserved first and last residue. Each record gives: D gene, V gene, clone size, J gene, CDR3 DNA, CDR3 protein. A D gene is named only where the DNA matches it firmly. Clone size appears in some rows only: once, few, many, or a class for an expanded clone.

d_call: .; v_call: TRBV28; clone_size: few; j_call: TRBJ1-1; cdr3_nt: TGTGCCTCAAGATGGGGATTCGACACTGAAGCTTTCTTT; cdr3_aa: CASRWGFDTEAFF
d_call: TRBD2; v_call: TRBV4-1; clone_size: .; j_call: TRBJ2-1; cdr3_nt: TGCGCCAGCAGCCAAGACTCACTAGCGGCCACCTACAATGAGCAGTTCTTC; cdr3_aa: CASSQDSLAATYNEQFF
d_call: .; v_call: TRBV7-2; clone_size: .; j_call: TRBJ1-4; cdr3_nt: TGTGCCAGCAGCCCGGGACGGTTAAATGAAAAACTGTTTTTT; cdr3_aa: CASSPGRLNEKLFF
d_call: TRBD2; v_call: TRBV5-1; clone_size: .; j_call: TRBJ2-5; cdr3_nt: TGCGCCAGCAGCCTCGGGACTAGCGCGAGGGAAGAGACCCAGTACTTC; cdr3_aa: CASSLGTSAREETQYF
d_call: .; v_call: TRBV2; clone_size: few; j_call: TRBJ1-1; cdr3_nt: TGTGCCAGCGCCGGGAACACTGAAGCTTTCTTT; cdr3_aa: CASAGNTEAFF
d_call: .; v_call: TRBV15; clone_size: .; j_call: TRBJ1-1; cdr3_nt: TGTGCCACCAGCAGAGACAGGGTTCCTGAAGCTTTCTTT; cdr3_aa: CATSRDRVPEAFF
d_call: TRBD1; v_call: TRBV5-1; clone_size: .; j_call: TRBJ1-2; cdr3_nt: TGCGCCAGCAGCCTGGGGACAGGGCTAGGGGGCTACACCTTC; cdr3_aa: CASSLGTGLGGYTF
d_call: .; v_call: TRBV19; clone_size: .; j_call: TRBJ1-2; cdr3_nt: TGTGCCAGTAGTATACAAATTCGGGGGTACGATCGTGGCTACACCTTC; cdr3_aa: CASSIQIRGYDRGYTF
d_call: .; v_call: TRBV2; clone_size: .; j_call: TRBJ2-7; cdr3_nt: TGTGCCACCAAGGGGTCTGGGCCCGAGCAGTACTTC; cdr3_aa: CATKGSGPEQYF
d_call: .; v_call: TRBV11-2; clone_size: .; j_call: TRBJ2-2; cdr3_nt: TGTGCCAGCAGACTAACAGGGACGAACACCGGGGAGCTGTTTTTT; cdr3_aa: CASRLTGTNTGELFF
d_call: TRBD1; v_call: TRBV28; clone_size: .; j_call: TRBJ2-7; cdr3_nt: TGTGCCAGCAGTTTGGGACAGGGACTCTACGAGCAGTACTTC; cdr3_aa: CASSLGQGLYEQYF
d_call: .; v_call: TRBV18; clone_size: .; j_call: TRBJ2-7; cdr3_nt: TGTGCCAGCTCACCCCGACGAACTTACGAGGGGCAGTACTTC; cdr3_aa: CASSPRRTYEGQYF
d_call: TRBD2; v_call: TRBV11-3; clone_size: once; j_call: TRBJ2-5; cdr3_nt: TGTGCCAGCAGCCCTGGGACTAGTTCAGAGACCCAGTACTTC; cdr3_aa: CASSPGTSSETQYF
d_call: TRBD1; v_call: TRBV11-2; clone_size: .; j_call: TRBJ2-7; cdr3_nt: TGTGCCAGCAGCCCCCTGGGACAGGGCTCCTACGAGCAGTACTTC; cdr3_aa: CASSPLGQGSYEQYF
d_call: TRBD2; v_call: TRBV5-1; clone_size: .; j_call: TRBJ2-1; cdr3_nt: TGCGCCAGCAGCTTGGCGCCAGCGGGAGGTACTAATGAGCAGTTCTTC; cdr3_aa: CASSLAPAGGTNEQFF
d_call: TRBD2; v_call: TRBV18; clone_size: once; j_call: TRBJ2-2; cdr3_nt: TGTGCCAGCTCACCCACGGGACTAGCGGACCCCGGGGAGCTGTTTTTT; cdr3_aa: CASSPTGLADPGELFF
d_call: TRBD2; v_call: TRBV30; clone_size: .; j_call: TRBJ2-3; cdr3_nt: TGTGCCTGGAGTGTGAGACTAGCGGGAGGACAAGGGACAGATACGCAGTATTTT; cdr3_aa: CAWSVRLAGGQGTDTQYF
d_call: TRBD1; v_call: TRBV28; clone_size: .; j_call: TRBJ1-5; cdr3_nt: TGTGCCAGCAGTTTTCTGACTCGGGACAGGATGGGTTGGCGCAATCAGCCCCAGCATTTT; cdr3_aa: CASSFLTRDRMGWRNQPQHF
d_call: TRBD1; v_call: TRBV11-2; clone_size: .; j_call: TRBJ1-2; cdr3_nt: TGTGCCAGCAGGACAGGACAGGGGGACTATGGCTACACCTTC; cdr3_aa: CASRTGQGDYGYTF
d_call: TRBD1; v_call: TRBV5-6; clone_size: .; j_call: TRBJ2-2; cdr3_nt: TGTGCCAGCAGCAGGTTAGAAACAGGGGTTTACACCGGGGAGCTGTTTTTT; cdr3_aa: CASSRLETGVYTGELFF
d_call: TRBD2; v_call: TRBV19; clone_size: .; j_call: TRBJ2-7; cdr3_nt: TGTGCCAGTAGTATACGGGTAGCGGGGCCCTACGAGCAGTACTTC; cdr3_aa: CASSIRVAGPYEQYF
d_call: .; v_call: TRBV27; clone_size: once; j_call: TRBJ2-7; cdr3_nt: TGTGCCAGCAGTTTGTCCACCAGGGGGGAAGGCGAGCAGTACTTC; cdr3_aa: CASSLSTRGEGEQYF
d_call: TRBD2; v_call: TRBV6-5; clone_size: .; j_call: TRBJ2-7; cdr3_nt: TGTGCCAGCAGGACTAGCGGGGGAACCTACGAGCAGTACTTC; cdr3_aa: CASRTSGGTYEQYF
d_call: TRBD2; v_call: TRBV15; clone_size: .; j_call: TRBJ2-1; cdr3_nt: TGTGCCACCAGCAGGACTAGCGGGGGTTACAATGAGCAGTTCTTC; cdr3_aa: CATSRTSGGYNEQFF
d_call: .; v_call: TRBV11-2; clone_size: .; j_call: TRBJ2-3; cdr3_nt: TGTGCCAGCAGCTTCCGGCGGGCGAGCACAGATACGCAGTATTTT; cdr3_aa: CASSFRRASTDTQYF
d_call: .; v_call: TRBV20-1; clone_size: once; j_call: TRBJ2-7; cdr3_nt: TGCAGTGCCCCTCGAACCTACGAGCAGTACTTC; cdr3_aa: CSAPRTYEQYF
d_call: TRBD1; v_call: TRBV7-2; clone_size: .; j_call: TRBJ2-5; cdr3_nt: TGTGCCAGCAGCGGGCAGACAGGGGTGTTAGAGACCCAGTACTTC; cdr3_aa: CASSGQTGVLETQYF
d_call: .; v_call: TRBV6-6; clone_size: .; j_call: TRBJ2-7; cdr3_nt: TGTGCCAGCAGTTACTCGTTCCAGGGTAAAATCTACGAGCAGTACTTC; cdr3_aa: CASSYSFQGKIYEQYF
d_call: TRBD1; v_call: TRBV7-6; clone_size: .; j_call: TRBJ1-5; cdr3_nt: TGTGCCAGCAGCCCTAATGGCGGGACAGGGGTTGACCAGCCCCAGCATTTT; cdr3_aa: CASSPNGGTGVDQPQHF